This T cell receptor beta chain stems from a study of OX40 agonist ivuxolimab in advanced cancers. Study in general: Every 2 weeks, ivuxolimab was infused into the patients intravenously at between 0.01 and 10 mg/kg. A history of anti-PD-1, anti-PD-L1 or anti-CTLA-4 therapy was acceptable, and over 35% had some. From about 23 to 85 years was the age range, with a mean of 60 years, and over 80% were male. Study observations and caveats: On average, CD8+ T cells showed a greater number of expanded clones than CD4+.

Data came from immunoSEQ multiplex PCR; TCRdb stores just in-frame clones and leaves some out. The table has 65,000 to 75,000 clones, roughly 89% seen once; the top ten hold more than 0.85%. With regard to this clone: Its antigen is currently unknown.

V dropped 3 bases and J dropped 3 bases, with 12 bases sitting between them. The CDR3 runs to 14 residues. In germline, CDR1 is SGHNT, CDR2 YYREEE (reference sequence). The chain is built from TRBV5-4 and TRBJ1-2, with unresolved D. Specimen: CD4+ or CD8+ T cells sorted from blood, collected in a trial of the OX40 agonist ivuxolimab. The sequence was obtained from an adult with an advanced solid tumor such as melanoma, head and neck, liver or kidney cancer. The CDR3, as DNA: TGTGCCAGCAGCTCAAGGGCCGGGGACTATGGCTACACCTTC. Translation gives CASSSRAGDYGYTF.